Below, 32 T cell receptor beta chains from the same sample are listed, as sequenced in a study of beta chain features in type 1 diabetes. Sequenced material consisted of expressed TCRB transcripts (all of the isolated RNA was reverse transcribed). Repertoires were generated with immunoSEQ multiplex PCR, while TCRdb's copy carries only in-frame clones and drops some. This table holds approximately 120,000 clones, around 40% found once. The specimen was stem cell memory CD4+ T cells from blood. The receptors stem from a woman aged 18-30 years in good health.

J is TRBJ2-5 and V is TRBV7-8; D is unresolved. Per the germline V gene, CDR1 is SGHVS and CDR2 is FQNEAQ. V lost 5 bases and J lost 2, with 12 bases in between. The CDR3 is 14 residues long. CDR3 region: CASSPVWAQETQYF. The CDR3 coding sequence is TGTGCCAGCAGCCCCGTGTGGGCTCAAGAGACCCAGTACTTC.

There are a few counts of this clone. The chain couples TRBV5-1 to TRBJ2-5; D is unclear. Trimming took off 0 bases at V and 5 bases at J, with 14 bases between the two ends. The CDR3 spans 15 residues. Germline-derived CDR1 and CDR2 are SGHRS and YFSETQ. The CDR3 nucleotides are TGCGCCAGCAGCTTGGGGCCGACTCAGCCGGAGACCCAGTACTTC. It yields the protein CASSLGPTQPETQYF.

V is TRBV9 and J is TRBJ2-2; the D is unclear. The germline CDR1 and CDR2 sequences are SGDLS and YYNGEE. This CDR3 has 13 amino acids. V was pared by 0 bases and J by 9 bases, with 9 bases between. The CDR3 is CASSVGNSRELFF. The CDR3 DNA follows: TGTGCCAGCAGCGTAGGAAACTCACGGGAGCTGTTTTTT. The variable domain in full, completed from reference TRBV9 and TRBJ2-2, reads DSGVTQTPKHLITATGQRVTLRCSPRSGDLSVYWYQQSLDQGLQFLIQYYNGEERAKGNILERFSAQQFPDLHSELNLSSLELGDSALYFCASSVGNSRELFFGEGSRLTVL.

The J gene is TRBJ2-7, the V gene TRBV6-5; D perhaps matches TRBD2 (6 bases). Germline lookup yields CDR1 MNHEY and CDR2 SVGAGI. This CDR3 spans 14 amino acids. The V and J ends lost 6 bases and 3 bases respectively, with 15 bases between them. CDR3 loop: CASRVSGLHYEQYF. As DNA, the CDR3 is TGTGCCAGCAGAGTTTCGGGACTCCACTACGAGCAGTACTTC.

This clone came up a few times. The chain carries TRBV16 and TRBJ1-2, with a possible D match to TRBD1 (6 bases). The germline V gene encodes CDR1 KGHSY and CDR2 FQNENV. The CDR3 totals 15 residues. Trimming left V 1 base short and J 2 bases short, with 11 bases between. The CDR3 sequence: CASSQYRGANYGYTF. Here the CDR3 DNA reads TGTGCCAGCAGCCAATACCGGGGGGCCAACTATGGCTACACCTTC.

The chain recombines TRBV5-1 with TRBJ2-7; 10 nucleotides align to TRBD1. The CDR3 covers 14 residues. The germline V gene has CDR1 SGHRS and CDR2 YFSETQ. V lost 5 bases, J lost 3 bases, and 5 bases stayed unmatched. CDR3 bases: TGCGCCAGCAGACCCGGACAGGGGGTCTACGAGCAGTACTTC. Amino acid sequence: CASRPGQGVYEQYF.

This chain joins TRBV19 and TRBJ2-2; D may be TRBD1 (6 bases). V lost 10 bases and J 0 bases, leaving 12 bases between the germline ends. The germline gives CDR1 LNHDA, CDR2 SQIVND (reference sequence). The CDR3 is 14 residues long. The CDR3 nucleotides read TGTGCCACCCCCGGGACACCGAACACCGGGGAGCTGTTTTTT. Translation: CATPGTPNTGELFF.

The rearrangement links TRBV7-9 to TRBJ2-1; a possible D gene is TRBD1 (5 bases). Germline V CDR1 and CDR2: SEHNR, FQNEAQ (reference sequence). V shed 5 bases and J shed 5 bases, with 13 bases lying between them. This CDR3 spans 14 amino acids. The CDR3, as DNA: TGTGCCAGCAGCCCCCGGCAGGGAAACAATGAGCAGTTCTTC. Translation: CASSPRQGNNEQFF.

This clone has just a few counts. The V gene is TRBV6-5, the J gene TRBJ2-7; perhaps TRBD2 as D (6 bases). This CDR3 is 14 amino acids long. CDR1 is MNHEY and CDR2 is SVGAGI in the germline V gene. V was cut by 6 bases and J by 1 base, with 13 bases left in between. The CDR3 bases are TGTGCCAGCAGGATTGGGCTAGCGTCCTACGAGCAGTACTTC. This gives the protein CASRIGLASYEQYF.

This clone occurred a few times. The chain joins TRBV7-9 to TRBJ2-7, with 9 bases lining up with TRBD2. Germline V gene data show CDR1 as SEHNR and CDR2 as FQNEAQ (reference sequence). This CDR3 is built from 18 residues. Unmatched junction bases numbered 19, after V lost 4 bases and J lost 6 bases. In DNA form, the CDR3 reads TGTGCCAGCAGCTCCTGGCCGGGACGGGCAGCGGGGGGCGCCGAGCAGTACTTC. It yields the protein CASSSWPGRAAGGAEQYF.

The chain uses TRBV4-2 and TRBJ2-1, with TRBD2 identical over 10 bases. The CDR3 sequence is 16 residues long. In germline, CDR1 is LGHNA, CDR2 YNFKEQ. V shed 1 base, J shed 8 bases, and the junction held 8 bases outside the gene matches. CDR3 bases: TGTGCCAGCAGCCAAGGTTGGAAAACTAGCGGGGATGAGCAGTTCTTC. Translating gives CASSQGWKTSGDEQFF.

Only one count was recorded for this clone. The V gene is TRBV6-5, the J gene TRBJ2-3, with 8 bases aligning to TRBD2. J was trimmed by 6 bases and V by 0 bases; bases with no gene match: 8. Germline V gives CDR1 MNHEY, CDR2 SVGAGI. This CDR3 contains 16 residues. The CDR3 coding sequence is TGTGCCAGCAGTTACTCGGTTAGCGGGAATTTGGATACGCAGTATTTT. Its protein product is CASSYSVSGNLDTQYF.

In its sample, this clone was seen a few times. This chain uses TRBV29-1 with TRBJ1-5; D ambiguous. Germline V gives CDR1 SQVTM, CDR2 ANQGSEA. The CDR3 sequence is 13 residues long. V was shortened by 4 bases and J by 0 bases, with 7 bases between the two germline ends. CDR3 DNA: TGCAGCGTTGTCGGCGGTAGCAATCAGCCCCAGCATTTT. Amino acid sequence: CSVVGGSNQPQHF.

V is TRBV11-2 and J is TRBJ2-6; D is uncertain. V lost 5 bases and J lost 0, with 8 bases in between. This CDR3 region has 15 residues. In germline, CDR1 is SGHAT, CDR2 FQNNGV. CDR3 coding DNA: TGTGCCAGCAGCCTACCAGGCTCTGGGGCCAACGTCCTGACTTTC. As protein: CASSLPGSGANVLTF. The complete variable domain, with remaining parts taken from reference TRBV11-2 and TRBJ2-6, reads EAGVAQSPRYKIIEKRQSVAFWCNPISGHATLYWYQQILGQGPKLLIQFQNNGVVDDSQLPKDRFSAERLKGVDSTLKIQPAKLEDSAVYLCASSLPGSGANVLTFGAGSRLTVL.

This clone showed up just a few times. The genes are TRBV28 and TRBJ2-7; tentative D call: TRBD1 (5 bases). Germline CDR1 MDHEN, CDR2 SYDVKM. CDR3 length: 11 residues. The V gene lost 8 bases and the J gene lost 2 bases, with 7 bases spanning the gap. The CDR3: CASGAAYEQYF. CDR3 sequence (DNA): TGTGCCAGCGGGGCCGCCTACGAGCAGTACTTC. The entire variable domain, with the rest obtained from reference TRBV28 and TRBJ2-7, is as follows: DVKVTQSSRYLVKRTGEKVFLECVQDMDHENMFWYRQDPGLGLRLIYFSYDVKMKEKGDIPEGYSVSREKKERFSLILESASTNQTSMYLCASGAAYEQYFGPGTRLTVT.

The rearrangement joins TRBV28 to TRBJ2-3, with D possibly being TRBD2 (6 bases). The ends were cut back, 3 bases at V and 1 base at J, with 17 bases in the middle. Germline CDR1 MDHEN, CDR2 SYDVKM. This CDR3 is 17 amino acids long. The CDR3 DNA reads TGTGCCAGCAGTTTTACGTGGGAGGATCTTGGCACAGATACGCAGTATTTT. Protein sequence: CASSFTWEDLGTDTQYF.

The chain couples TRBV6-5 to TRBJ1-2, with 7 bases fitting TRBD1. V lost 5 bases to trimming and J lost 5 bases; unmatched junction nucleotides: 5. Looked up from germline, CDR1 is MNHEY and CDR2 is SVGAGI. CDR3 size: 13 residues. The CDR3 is CASSPTGEYGYTF. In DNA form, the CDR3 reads TGTGCCAGCAGTCCCACAGGGGAATATGGCTACACCTTC.

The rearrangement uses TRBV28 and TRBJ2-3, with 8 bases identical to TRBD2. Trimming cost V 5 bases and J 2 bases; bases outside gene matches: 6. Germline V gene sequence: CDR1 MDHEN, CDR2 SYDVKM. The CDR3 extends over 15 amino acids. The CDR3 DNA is TGTGCCAGCAGTCTCACTAGCGGCCCCACAGATACGCAGTATTTT. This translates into CASSLTSGPTDTQYF.

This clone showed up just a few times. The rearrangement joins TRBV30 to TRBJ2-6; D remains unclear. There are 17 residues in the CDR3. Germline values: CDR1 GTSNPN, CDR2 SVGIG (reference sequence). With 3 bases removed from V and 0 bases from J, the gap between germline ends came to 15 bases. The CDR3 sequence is CAWSWAGIPSGANVLTF. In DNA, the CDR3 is TGTGCCTGGAGCTGGGCAGGAATTCCCTCTGGGGCCAACGTCCTGACTTTC. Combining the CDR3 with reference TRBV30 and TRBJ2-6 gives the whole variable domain SQTIHQWPATLVQPVGSPLSLECTVEGTSNPNLYWYRQAAGRGLQLLFYSVGIGQISSEVPQNLSASRPQDRQFILSSKKLLLSDSGFYLCAWSWAGIPSGANVLTFGAGSRLTVL.

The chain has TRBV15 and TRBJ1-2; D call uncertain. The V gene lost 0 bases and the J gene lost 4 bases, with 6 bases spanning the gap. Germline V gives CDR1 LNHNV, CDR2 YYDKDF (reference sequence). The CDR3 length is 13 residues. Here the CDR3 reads CATSREQPYGYTF. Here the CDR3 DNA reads TGTGCCACCAGCAGAGAACAGCCCTATGGCTACACCTTC.

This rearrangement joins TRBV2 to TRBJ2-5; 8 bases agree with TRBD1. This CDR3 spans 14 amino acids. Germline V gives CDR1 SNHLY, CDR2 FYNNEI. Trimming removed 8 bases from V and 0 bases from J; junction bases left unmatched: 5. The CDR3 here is CASGGGQDQETQYF. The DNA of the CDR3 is TGTGCCAGCGGTGGGGGACAGGACCAAGAGACCCAGTACTTC.

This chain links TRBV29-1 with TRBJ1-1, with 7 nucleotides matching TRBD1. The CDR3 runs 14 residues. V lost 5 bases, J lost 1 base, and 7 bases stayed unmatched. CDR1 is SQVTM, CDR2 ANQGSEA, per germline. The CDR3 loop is CSVLQGPGNTEAFF. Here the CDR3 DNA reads TGCAGCGTTTTACAGGGGCCGGGGAACACTGAAGCTTTCTTT.

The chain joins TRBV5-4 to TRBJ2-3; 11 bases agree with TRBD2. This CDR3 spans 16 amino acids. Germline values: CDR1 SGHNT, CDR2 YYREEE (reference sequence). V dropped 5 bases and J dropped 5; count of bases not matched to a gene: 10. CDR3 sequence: CASSPPTSGIGDTQYF. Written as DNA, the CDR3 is TGTGCCAGCAGTCCCCCGACTAGCGGGATCGGAGATACGCAGTATTTT.

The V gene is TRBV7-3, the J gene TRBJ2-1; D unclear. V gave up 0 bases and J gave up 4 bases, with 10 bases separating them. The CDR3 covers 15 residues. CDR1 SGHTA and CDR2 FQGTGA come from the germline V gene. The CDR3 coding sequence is TGTGCCAGCAGCTTAACCCACAGCCAGTACAATGAGCAGTTCTTC. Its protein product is CASSLTHSQYNEQFF.

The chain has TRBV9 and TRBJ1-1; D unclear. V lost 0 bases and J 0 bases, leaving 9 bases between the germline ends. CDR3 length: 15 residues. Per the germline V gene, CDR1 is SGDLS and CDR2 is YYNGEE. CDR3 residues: CASSVAPLMNTEAFF. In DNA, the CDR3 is TGTGCCAGCAGCGTAGCTCCCCTTATGAACACTGAAGCTTTCTTT.

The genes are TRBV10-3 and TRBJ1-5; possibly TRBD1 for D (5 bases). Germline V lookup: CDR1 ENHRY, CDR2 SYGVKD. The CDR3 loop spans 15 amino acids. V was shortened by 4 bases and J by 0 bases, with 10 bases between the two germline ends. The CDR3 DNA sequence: TGTGCCATCAGTGTTACCAGGGATAGCAATCAGCCCCAGCATTTT. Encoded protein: CAISVTRDSNQPQHF.

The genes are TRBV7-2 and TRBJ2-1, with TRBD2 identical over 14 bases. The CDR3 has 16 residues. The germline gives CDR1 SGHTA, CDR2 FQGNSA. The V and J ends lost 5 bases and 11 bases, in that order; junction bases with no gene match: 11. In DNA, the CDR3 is TGTGCCAGCAGCAACCGACTAGCGGGAGGGTACGCGAAGCAGTTCTTC. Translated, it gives CASSNRLAGGYAKQFF. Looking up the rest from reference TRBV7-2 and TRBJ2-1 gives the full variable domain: GAGVSQSPSNKVTEKGKDVELRCDPISGHTALYWYRQSLGQGLEFLIYFQGNSAPDKSGLPSDRFSAERTGGSVSTLTIQRTQQEDSAVYLCASSNRLAGGYAKQFFGPGTRLTVL.

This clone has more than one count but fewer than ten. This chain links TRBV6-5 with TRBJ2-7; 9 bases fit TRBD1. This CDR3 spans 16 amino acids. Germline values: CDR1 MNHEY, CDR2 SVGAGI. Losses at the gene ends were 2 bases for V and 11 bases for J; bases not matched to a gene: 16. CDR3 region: CASSYGPGTGIATEYF. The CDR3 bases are TGTGCCAGCAGTTACGGGCCCGGGACAGGGATCGCCACGGAGTACTTC.

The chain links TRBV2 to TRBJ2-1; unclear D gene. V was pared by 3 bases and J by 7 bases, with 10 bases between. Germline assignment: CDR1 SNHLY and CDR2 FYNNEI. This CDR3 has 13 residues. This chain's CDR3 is CASSETLPNEQFF. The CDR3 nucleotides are TGTGCCAGCAGTGAGACACTTCCTAATGAGCAGTTCTTC.

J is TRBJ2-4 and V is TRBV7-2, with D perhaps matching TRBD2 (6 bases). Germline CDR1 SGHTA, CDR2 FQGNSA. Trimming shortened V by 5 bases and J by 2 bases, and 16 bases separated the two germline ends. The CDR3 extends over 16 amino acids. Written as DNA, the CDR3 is TGTGCCAGCAGCCCCTCGGGACTGAGGACCAAAAACATTCAGTACTTC. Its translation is CASSPSGLRTKNIQYF.

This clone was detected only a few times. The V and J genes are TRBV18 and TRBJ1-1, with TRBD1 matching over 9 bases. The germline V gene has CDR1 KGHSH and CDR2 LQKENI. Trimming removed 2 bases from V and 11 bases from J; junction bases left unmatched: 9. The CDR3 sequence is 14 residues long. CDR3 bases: TGTGCCAGCTCACCAAACCGGGACAGGGTTCGGGCTTTCTTT. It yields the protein CASSPNRDRVRAFF.

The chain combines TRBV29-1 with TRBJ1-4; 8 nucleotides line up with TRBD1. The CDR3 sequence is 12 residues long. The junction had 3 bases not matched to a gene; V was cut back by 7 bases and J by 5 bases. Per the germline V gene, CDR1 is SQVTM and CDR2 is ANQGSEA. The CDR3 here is CSGRTGNEKLFF. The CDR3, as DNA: TGCAGCGGTCGGACAGGGAATGAAAAACTGTTTTTT.